The 21 T cell receptor beta chains listed next were all sequenced from one sample in a study of blood T cells in healthy people across ages. The authors ran a second PCR of about 6 to 11 cycles using a sample-barcoded 5' primer and a J-beta primer mix. TCRdb itself ran the 5' RACE reads through MiXCR, one entry per CDR3 protein. Among fewer than 900,000 distinct CDR3 sequences listed, about 52% were seen once. What was sequenced was blood. Source of these receptors: a woman in her sixties in good health.

V usage is TRBV11-1 and J usage is TRBJ2-1; 14 positions agree with TRBD2. Germline trimming cut 5 bases from V and 10 bases from J; bases unmatched to any gene: 19. The CDR3 sequence is 19 residues long. Germline V gene lookup returns CDR1 SGHAT and CDR2 FQDESV (reference sequence). The CDR3 DNA reads TGTGCCAGCAGCCCAGGGATGGGTAAAGGACTAGCGGGAGGTCACGAGCAGTTCTTC. The encoded protein is CASSPGMGKGLAGGHEQFF.

V usage is TRBV2 and J usage is TRBJ2-7, with D perhaps matching TRBD2 (6 bases). This CDR3 spans 15 amino acids. Trimming removed 2 bases at V and 0 bases at J, with 11 bases between. The germline CDR1 and CDR2 sequences are SNHLY and FYNNEI. CDR3 residues: CASSERDGSSYEQYF. The CDR3 nucleotides read TGTGCCAGCAGTGAAAGGGACGGGAGCTCCTACGAGCAGTACTTC. Looking up the rest from reference TRBV2 and TRBJ2-7 gives the full variable domain: EPEVTQTPSHQVTQMGQEVILRCVPISNHLYFYWYRQILGQKVEFLVSFYNNEISEKSEIFDDQFSVERPDGSNFTLKIRSTKLEDSAMYFCASSERDGSSYEQYFGPGTRLTVT.

V usage is TRBV24-1 and J usage is TRBJ2-3; TRBD2 might be the D (6 bases). V was cut by 3 bases and J by 0 bases, with 9 bases left in between. The CDR3 sequence is 15 residues long. Germline values: CDR1 KGHDR, CDR2 SFDVKD. In nucleotides, the CDR3 is TGTGCCACCAGTGATAGGACTACTAGCACAGATACGCAGTATTTT. It is translated as CATSDRTTSTDTQYF.

The gene calls are TRBV24-1 and TRBJ2-1, with no clear D. CDR1 and CDR2 (germline): KGHDR, SFDVKD. This CDR3 is 15 amino acids long. The V end lost 0 bases, the J end lost 5 bases, and 10 bases lay between the germline ends. The CDR3 DNA sequence: TGTGCCACCAGTGATTTGCGCCTTACTCACAATGAGCAGTTCTTC. Its protein is CATSDLRLTHNEQFF.

The chain uses TRBV6-2 or TRBV6-3 and TRBJ1-5; D is possibly TRBD1 (5 bases). Between the trimmed V and J ends, which lost 4 bases and 7 bases, there was a span of 11 bases. The CDR3 sequence is 13 residues long. In germline, CDR1 is MNHEY, CDR2 SVGEGT. The CDR3 is CASSLQVTQPQHF. The CDR3 bases are TGTGCCAGCAGTTTACAGGTCACCCAGCCCCAGCATTTT.

This clonotype was recorded a few times. This rearrangement joins TRBV10-3 to TRBJ1-6, with TRBD1 matching 8 bases. This CDR3 comprises 13 residues. V lost 3 bases to trimming and J lost 9 bases; unmatched junction nucleotides: 1. The V gene's germline CDR1 is ENHRY and CDR2 SYGVKD. Here the CDR3 DNA reads TGTGCCATCAGTGAAGACAGGGGTTCACCCCTCCACTTT. Translation gives CAISEDRGSPLHF.

The CDR3 sequence is CAISEALADEQYF. The CDR3 region has the DNA TGTGCCATCAGTGAAGCACTAGCGGACGAGCAGTACTTC. This chain uses TRBV10-3 with TRBJ2-7; 8 bases fit TRBD2. The CDR3 extends over 13 amino acids. Germline V gene sequence: CDR1 ENHRY, CDR2 SYGVKD. Losses at the gene ends were 3 bases for V and 5 bases for J; bases not matched to a gene: 3.

The chain carries TRBV2 and TRBJ2-7; 7 positions agree with TRBD2. Germline assignment: CDR1 SNHLY and CDR2 FYNNEI. The J segment lost 7 bases and the V segment lost 11 bases, leaving 8 bases of the junction unmatched. The CDR3 covers 11 residues. The CDR3 nucleotides are TGTGCCGGCACGGGGGGTGGGGAGCAGTACTTC. Protein sequence: CAGTGGGEQYF.

The chain employs TRBV29-1 and TRBJ1-4, with D tentatively TRBD1 (5 bases). The V end was cut by 4 bases, the J end by 7 bases, with 10 bases between. The CDR3 extends over 12 amino acids. The V gene's germline CDR1 is SQVTM and CDR2 ANQGSEA. DNA of the CDR3: TGCAGCGTTGGGGAGGGGACTGAAAAACTGTTTTTT. This encodes CSVGEGTEKLFF.

The chain uses TRBV4-2 and TRBJ1-1; D is unresolved. The CDR3 consists of 14 residues. The germline gives CDR1 LGHNA, CDR2 YNFKEQ. Trimming removed 0 bases from V and 5 bases from J, with 10 bases in between. The CDR3 reads CASSQDGSWTEAFF. CDR3 DNA: TGTGCCAGCAGCCAAGATGGATCTTGGACTGAAGCTTTCTTT.

The chain uses TRBV7-2 and TRBJ2-3; D uncertain. V was cut by 1 base and J by 6 bases, with 14 bases left in between. Germline values: CDR1 SGHTA, CDR2 FQGNSA. The length of the CDR3 is 15 residues. The CDR3 coding sequence is TGTGCCAGCAGCTTAGTGAGGTCATCGGCCGATACGCAGTATTTT. It codes for CASSLVRSSADTQYF.

This clonotype occurred a few times. The gene calls are TRBV5-1 and TRBJ2-5; 8 nucleotides line up with TRBD1. The DNA end is a closer match to TRBJ2-7, so the J assignment may be wrong. Germline-derived CDR1 and CDR2 are SGHRS and YFSETQ. This CDR3 has 16 amino acids. This chain's CDR3 is CASSTGPGQEIYEQYF. Here the CDR3 DNA reads TGCGCCAGCAGCACCGGACCGGGACAGGAGATCTACGAGCAGTACTTC.

V is TRBV3-1 and J is TRBJ2-7, with 10 bases fitting TRBD1. CDR1 is LGHDT and CDR2 is YNNKEL in the germline V gene (reference sequence). The CDR3 has 15 residues. V was pared by 4 bases and J by 12 bases, with 15 bases of the junction left unmatched. CDR3 region: CASSPHDRGPETRYF. For the CDR3, the DNA is TGTGCCAGCAGCCCGCACGACAGGGGGCCGGAGACCCGGTACTTC.

The chain carries TRBV6-2 or TRBV6-3 and TRBJ2-7; the match to TRBD2 covers 8 bases. CDR1 and CDR2 (germline): MNHEY, SVGEGT. The CDR3 covers 14 residues. V trimming: 3 bases; J trimming: 3 bases; junction bases outside the gene matches: 4. The CDR3 DNA is TGTGCCAGCAGTTATGGACTAGCAGGCTACGAGCAGTACTTC. It codes for CASSYGLAGYEQYF.

This clonotype was seen ten or more times. The chain links TRBV29-1 to TRBJ2-7, with D possibly being TRBD1 or TRBD2 (5 bases each). Germline V gene sequence: CDR1 SQVTM, CDR2 ANQGSEA. V dropped 6 bases and J dropped 2 bases, with 14 bases sitting between them. This CDR3 is built from 13 residues. The CDR3 DNA reads as TGCAGCGTAGAACAAGGGGACGCCTACGAGCAGTACTTC. Residues: CSVEQGDAYEQYF.

This sequence joins TRBV12-3 or TRBV12-4 and TRBJ2-7; no definite D call. The V gene lost 1 base and the J gene lost 7 bases, with 8 bases spanning the gap. CDR3 length: 12 amino acids. In nucleotides, the CDR3 is TGTGCCAGCAGTTTAGGACCCGTGGAGCAGTACTTC. Translated, it gives CASSLGPVEQYF.

This clonotype was observed at least ten times. J is TRBJ2-7 and V is TRBV29-1; D is uncertain. Trimming removed 4 bases at V and 0 bases at J, with 10 bases between. Looked up from germline, CDR1 is SQVTM and CDR2 is ANQGSEA. The CDR3 length is 13 residues. The DNA for the CDR3 is TGCAGCGTTGTAGCCGGATCCTCCTACGAGCAGTACTTC. Its protein is CSVVAGSSYEQYF.

The gene calls are TRBV7-2 and TRBJ2-1, with TRBD2 matching 11 bases. With V trimmed by 5 bases and J by 3 bases, 9 bases remained unmatched. The CDR3 extends over 17 amino acids. Per germline, CDR1 SGHTA and CDR2 FQGNSA. This CDR3 reads CASSLRASGRFYNEQFF. CDR3 nucleotide sequence: TGTGCCAGCAGCCTTAGGGCTAGCGGGAGGTTCTACAATGAGCAGTTCTTC.

The V call is TRBV30, the J call TRBJ2-1; perhaps TRBD2 as D (5 bases). Germline CDR1 reads GTSNPN; CDR2 reads SVGIG (reference sequence). CDR3 length: 13 residues. Trimming shortened V by 4 bases and J by 9 bases, and 16 bases separated the two germline ends. The CDR3 reads CAWKDGIMGEQFF. DNA of the CDR3: TGTGCCTGGAAGGACGGGATTATGGGTGAGCAGTTCTTC.

The rearrangement uses TRBV9 and TRBJ2-7; no definite D call. CDR3 length equals 13 residues. V was trimmed by 4 bases and J by 2 bases, leaving 10 bases between them. Germline V gene data show CDR1 as SGDLS and CDR2 as YYNGEE. The CDR3 loop reads CASSQDEPYEQYF. CDR3 nucleotides: TGTGCCAGCAGCCAAGATGAGCCCTACGAGCAGTACTTC.

Note on this clonotype: At one boundary the junction diverges from the germline segment, which might be a read error. J is TRBJ2-6 and V is TRBV5-1, with D unresolved. Germline CDR1 SGHRS, CDR2 YFSETQ. This CDR3 comprises 14 residues. The CDR3 coding sequence is TGCGCCGGCAGCTTGGACCCTGGGGCCAACGTCCTGACTTTC. Translation: CAGSLDPGANVLTF.